The 22 T cell receptor beta chains listed next were all sequenced from one sample in a study of CXCR3-negative and CXCR3-positive naive CD8 T cells. In preparing the TRB cDNA libraries, 5' RACE with UMI labels was used. TCRdb re-called the 5' RACE reads and catalogs CDR3 proteins one per entry, DNA excluded. Its table records 70,000 to 95,000 distinct CDR3 sequences. The source material was naive CXCR3- CD8+ T cells from blood. Described subset: CD45RO-CCR7+CD27+CD95- naive CD8+ T cells lacking CXCR3 (TNR3-). The receptors stem from a human donor in good health. Some clones in this sample may be carry-over from other donors' samples.

This chain uses TRBV4-3 with TRBJ2-6. Germline V gene sequence: CDR1 LGHNA, CDR2 YSLEER. The CDR3 runs to 13 residues. CDR3 sequence reads: CASSQAAANVLTF.

This sequence joins TRBV10-3 and TRBJ2-1; TCRdb's assignment of TRBD2 cannot be checked, as there is no DNA. The CDR3 contains 14 residues. Germline lookup yields CDR1 ENHRY and CDR2 SYGVKD. This CDR3 is CAIRPPGRENEQFF.

The rearrangement links TRBV29-1 to TRBJ2-1. CDR3 size: 15 residues. From germline, CDR1 is SQVTM and CDR2 ANQGSEA. The CDR3: CSVEISALYYNEQFF.

The rearrangement joins TRBV7-9 to TRBJ2-7. This CDR3 has 11 amino acids. CDR1 is SEHNR, CDR2 FQNEAQ, per germline (reference sequence). The CDR3: CASSLRYEQYF.

The chain links TRBV5-4 to TRBJ2-7; TCRdb reports TRBD1, a call that lacks DNA to check it against. The germline V gene has CDR1 SGHNT and CDR2 YYREEE (reference sequence). The CDR3 runs 15 residues. CDR3 amino acids: CASSSPGQGTYEQYF.

The chain has TRBV9 and TRBJ2-4; as DNA is missing, the TRBD1 call by TCRdb cannot be tested. Germline V gives CDR1 SGDLS, CDR2 YYNGEE. The CDR3 contains 15 residues. The CDR3 loop reads CASSRGRGGKNIQYF.

V usage is TRBV6-1 and J usage is TRBJ1-1; TCRdb indicates TRBD1, and absent DNA this call remains unverified. Germline V gives CDR1 MNHNS, CDR2 SASEGT. The CDR3 contains 15 residues. The CDR3: CASSEKAAMNTEAFF.

The chain combines TRBV20-1 with TRBJ2-1; without DNA, the TCRdb call of TRBD1 cannot be checked. The CDR3 covers 15 residues. Looked up from germline, CDR1 is DFQATT and CDR2 is SNEGSKA (reference sequence). CDR3 amino acids: CSARDVGQGTPEQFF.

The CDR3 spells CASSDEENLNTGELFF. The chain combines TRBV12-3 or TRBV12-4 with TRBJ2-2. The CDR3 sequence is 16 residues long.

The CDR3 reads CASRQSLTGTLYEQYF. The chain carries TRBV6-5 and TRBJ2-7; TCRdb gives TRBD2 as the D gene, but with no DNA this cannot be confirmed. The CDR3 runs to 16 residues. Germline assignment: CDR1 MNHEY and CDR2 SVGAGI.

The rearrangement uses TRBV29-1 and TRBJ2-7; the D gene TCRdb calls, TRBD1, cannot be checked with no DNA. Germline-derived CDR1 and CDR2 are SQVTM and ANQGSEA. The CDR3 totals 17 residues. The CDR3 spells CSVEGGAIRDSSYEQYF.

V usage is TRBV10-3 and J usage is TRBJ2-5; TCRdb's D call, TRBD1, is unchecked because there is no DNA. CDR1 and CDR2 from the germline V gene are ENHRY and SYGVKD. CDR3 length: 17 amino acids. This chain's CDR3 is CAISESLQASWEETQYF.

V usage is TRBV6-5 and J usage is TRBJ2-1; TCRdb indicates TRBD1, and absent DNA this call remains unverified. The CDR3 is 13 residues long. CDR1 is MNHEY, CDR2 SVGAGI, per germline. CDR3 loop: CATTGGRFYEQYF.

The chain is built from TRBV12-5 and TRBJ2-7; absent DNA, TCRdb's TRBD1 call cannot be checked. The length of the CDR3 is 13 residues. Germline lookup yields CDR1 LGHNT and CDR2 FRNRAP. The CDR3 loop is CATTLVNSYEQYF.

V is TRBV11-3 and J is TRBJ2-1; TCRdb designates TRBD2, a call that cannot be tested without DNA. Germline CDR1 is SGHNT and CDR2 is YENEEA. The CDR3 covers 16 residues. The CDR3 protein is CASSFLSGGVYNEQFF.

This chain links TRBV10-3 with TRBJ2-2; TCRdb's assignment of TRBD2 cannot be checked, as there is no DNA. Germline values: CDR1 ENHRY, CDR2 SYGVKD. CDR3 length: 17 residues. The CDR3 spells CAISESLAGESTGELFF.

This chain's CDR3 is CASSLVGFGAFF. The chain uses TRBV7-9 and TRBJ1-1. This CDR3 contains 12 residues. Germline CDR1 and CDR2: SEHNR and FQNEAQ (reference sequence). Variable domain in full (rest from reference TRBV7-9 and TRBJ1-1): DTGVSQNPRHKITKRGQNVTFRCDPISEHNRLYWYRQTLGQGPEFLTYFQNEAQLEKSRLLSDRFSAERPKGSFSTLEIQRTEQGDSAMYLCASSLVGFGAFFGQGTRLTVV.

The chain recombines TRBV29-1 with TRBJ1-1. Germline lookup yields CDR1 SQVTM and CDR2 ANQGSEA. The CDR3 sequence is 12 residues long. The CDR3 protein is CSGAGEGPEAFF.

V gene TRBV19 combines with J gene TRBJ1-2; TCRdb's D call of TRBD1 is untestable without DNA. CDR1 and CDR2 from the germline V gene are LNHDA and SQIVND (reference sequence). This CDR3 has 14 amino acids. CDR3 sequence reads: CASSIMDRDYGYTF. Full variable domain (outside the CDR3, taken from reference TRBV19 and TRBJ1-2): DGGITQSPKYLFRKEGQNVTLSCEQNLNHDAMYWYRQDPGQGLRLIYYSQIVNDFQKGDIAEGYSVSREKKESFPLTVTSAQKNPTAFYLCASSIMDRDYGYTFGSGTRLTVV.

The genes are TRBV4-3 and TRBJ1-2. Germline-derived CDR1 and CDR2 are LGHNA and YSLEER. There are 16 residues in the CDR3. The CDR3 here is CASSQGREFKPYGYTF.

The chain uses TRBV6-2 or TRBV6-3 and TRBJ2-2; as DNA is missing, the TRBD2 call by TCRdb cannot be tested. Per germline, CDR1 MNHEY and CDR2 SVGEGT. The CDR3 length is 15 residues. The CDR3 loop reads CASSGSGDRTGELFF.

This chain connects TRBV28 to TRBJ2-3. The CDR3 runs to 13 residues. Per the germline V gene, CDR1 is MDHEN and CDR2 is SYDVKM. The chain's CDR3 is CASRRVSTDTQYF.